This TCR beta chain was recovered during a study of radiation and T cells in renal cell carcinoma. The method was immunoSEQ multiplex PCR; TCRdb's version includes in-frame clones alone and lacks a portion of them. The repertoire consists of tens of thousands of clones, with approximately 86% occurring once and the leading ten covering approximately 24%. CDR3 length: 14 residues. Per the germline V gene, CDR1 is SGHTS and CDR2 is YDEGEE. V lost 4 bases and J lost 3; bases outside the gene matches: 2. The time point: blood 2 weeks post-SBRT. Indicated treatment: 15 Gy SBRT to primary tumor, nephrectomy 4 weeks later.

The origin of this receptor is a woman between 50 and 59 years old with renal cell carcinoma. The rearrangement links TRBV5-8 to TRBJ2-3, with TRBD1 matching over 10 bases. The source material was blood, sampled from a patient whose treatment included radiotherapy and nephrectomy. The CDR3 is CASSRDRGTDTQYF. The CDR3 DNA follows: TGTGCCAGCAGCCGGGACAGGGGAACAGATACGCAGTATTTT.